What follows are 22 T cell receptor beta chains derived from one specimen sequenced in a study of shared clonotypes between healthy human individuals. Produced via immunoSEQ multiplex PCR; TCRdb's table is partial and in-frame only. The sample shows hundreds of thousands of clones, over 65% of them seen only once. Sequences were obtained from memory CD4+ T cells sorted from blood. Subset of the sample: CD45RA-negative fraction. These receptors were taken from a man aged 25 to 45 in good health.

This clone was picked up a small number of times. This chain links TRBV12-5 with TRBJ2-1, with 12 positions matching TRBD2. Trimming removed 8 bases from V and 9 bases from J; junction bases left unmatched: 5. This CDR3 comprises 13 residues. Germline V gene data show CDR1 as LGHNT and CDR2 as FRNRAP. DNA of the CDR3: TGTGCTAGTAGCGCTAGCGGGAGGGCTGAGCAGTTCTTC. Translated: CASSASGRAEQFF.

The chain links TRBV7-8 to TRBJ1-3; D possibly corresponds to TRBD1 (6 bases). V was trimmed by 5 bases and J by 2 bases, leaving 16 bases between them. The CDR3 has 16 amino acids. CDR1 is SGHVS and CDR2 is FQNEAQ in the germline V gene. The CDR3 nucleotides are TGTGCCAGCAGCCACAGGGAAGGGGCCACTGGAAACACCATATATTTT. It translates to CASSHREGATGNTIYF.

This chain uses TRBV2 with TRBJ2-1; 7 nucleotides align to TRBD1. The CDR3 spans 13 residues. Germline V gene lookup returns CDR1 SNHLY and CDR2 FYNNEI. Trimming took 6 bases from V and 8 from J; bases not matched to a gene: 7. In nucleotides, the CDR3 is TGTGCCAGCAGCCCCGGACAGGAGGATGAGCAGTTCTTC. Translation: CASSPGQEDEQFF. The whole variable domain, filled in from reference TRBV2 and TRBJ2-1, reads EPEVTQTPSHQVTQMGQEVILRCVPISNHLYFYWYRQILGQKVEFLVSFYNNEISEKSEIFDDQFSVERPDGSNFTLKIRSTKLEDSAMYFCASSPGQEDEQFFGPGTRLTVL.

The chain couples TRBV18 to TRBJ2-7; TRBD1 aligns across 7 bases. CDR3 size: 15 residues. The J segment lost 0 bases and the V segment lost 6 bases, leaving 8 bases of the junction unmatched. Germline values: CDR1 KGHSH, CDR2 LQKENI. Written as DNA, the CDR3 is TGTGCCAGCTCGACAACACAGGGGACCTCCTACGAGCAGTACTTC. Its translation: CASSTTQGTSYEQYF.

This chain uses TRBV2 with TRBJ2-7, with 8 bases lining up with TRBD2. Trimming took 4 bases from V and 4 from J; bases not matched to a gene: 15. This CDR3 has 17 residues. Germline V gene lookup returns CDR1 SNHLY and CDR2 FYNNEI. The CDR3 loop reads CASSGGASGQDWYEQYF. CDR3 in DNA: TGTGCCAGCAGTGGAGGGGCTAGCGGGCAAGACTGGTACGAGCAGTACTTC.

This clone was observed at least ten times. V gene TRBV5-1 combines with J gene TRBJ2-3; 10 nucleotides agree with TRBD2. The J segment lost 6 bases and the V segment lost 5 bases, leaving 6 bases of the junction unmatched. Germline CDR1 SGHRS, CDR2 YFSETQ. The CDR3 has 14 residues. The CDR3 reads CASRDTSGTDTQYF. CDR3 sequence (DNA): TGCGCCAGCAGGGATACTAGCGGGACCGATACGCAGTATTTT.

The chain uses TRBV19 and TRBJ2-7; 9 bases fit TRBD1. This CDR3 region has 14 residues. Germline values: CDR1 LNHDA, CDR2 SQIVND (reference sequence). V shed 3 bases and J 2 bases; nucleotides not matched to a gene: 2. The CDR3 region is CASSIGTGPYEQYF. For the CDR3, the DNA is TGTGCCAGTAGTATTGGGACAGGGCCCTACGAGCAGTACTTC.

This chain connects TRBV5-5 to TRBJ2-7; D is unresolved. This CDR3 comprises 14 residues. Germline CDR1 and CDR2: SGHKS and YYEKEE (reference sequence). The V end was cut by 0 bases, the J end by 0 bases, with 7 bases between. The CDR3 loop reads CASSLGADSYEQYF. CDR3 in DNA: TGTGCCAGCAGCTTGGGGGCAGACTCCTACGAGCAGTACTTC.

CDR3 nucleotides: TGCGCCAGCACCCCCCCTGCGGAGAGCACAGATACGCAGTATTTT. It yields the protein CASTPPAESTDTQYF. This sequence joins TRBV5-1 and TRBJ2-3; D not resolved. The CDR3 contains 15 residues. Germline V gene data show CDR1 as SGHRS and CDR2 as YFSETQ. Trimming removed 6 bases from V and 0 bases from J, with 14 bases in between.

The chain recombines TRBV29-1 with TRBJ2-7, with D maybe TRBD1 (7 bases). V was cut by 7 bases and J by 2 bases, with 9 bases left in between. In germline, CDR1 is SQVTM, CDR2 ANQGSEA. This CDR3 has 11 residues. This CDR3 is CSGGTAYEQYF. CDR3 DNA: TGCAGCGGCGGGACAGCCTACGAGCAGTACTTC.

This clone appeared a few times. V and J are TRBV21-1 and TRBJ2-7; TRBD2, the D gene given by the table, was not confirmed from the DNA. TRBV21-1 corresponds to a pseudogene. The CDR3 runs to 9 residues. The CDR3 reads CAGSRFPYF. CDR3 nucleotide sequence: TGTGCCGGCAGCCGGTTTCCGTACTTC.

V usage is TRBV6-5 and J usage is TRBJ2-7; the match to TRBD2 covers 8 bases. The V segment lost 4 bases and the J segment 1 base; nucleotides outside the gene matches: 9. From germline, CDR1 is MNHEY and CDR2 SVGAGI. CDR3 length equals 16 residues. The CDR3 sequence: CASSWGAGGASYEQYF. The CDR3 region has the DNA TGTGCCAGCAGTTGGGGGGCGGGGGGCGCTTCCTACGAGCAGTACTTC.

The V call is TRBV29-1, the J call TRBJ1-2; D gene uncertain. This CDR3 is built from 11 residues. Trimming took 2 bases from V and 2 from J, leaving 3 bases between them. Germline values: CDR1 SQVTM, CDR2 ANQGSEA. CDR3 residues: CSVEQNYGYTF. In DNA, the CDR3 is TGCAGCGTTGAACAAAACTATGGCTACACCTTC.

The chain's CDR3 is CASRPTGTGGNQPQHF. The CDR3, as DNA: TGTGCCAGCAGACCAACCGGGACAGGGGGCAATCAGCCCCAGCATTTT. The V gene is TRBV5-5, the J gene TRBJ1-5; 10 positions agree with TRBD1. Germline V gene data show CDR1 as SGHKS and CDR2 as YYEKEE (reference sequence). The J segment lost 2 bases and the V segment lost 5 bases, leaving 7 bases of the junction unmatched. The CDR3 sequence is 16 residues long.

Here the CDR3 reads CASSSKGTPRTLTDTQYF. The CDR3 bases are TGTGCCAGCAGCTCCAAAGGGACTCCCAGGACACTCACAGATACGCAGTATTTT. The chain carries TRBV7-9 and TRBJ2-3, with D maybe TRBD2 (6 bases). The V end lost 4 bases, the J end lost 2 bases, and 22 bases lay between the germline ends. CDR1 and CDR2 (germline): SEHNR, FQNEAQ (reference sequence). The CDR3 totals 18 residues. Complete variable domain (other parts from reference TRBV7-9 and TRBJ2-3): DTGVSQNPRHKITKRGQNVTFRCDPISEHNRLYWYRQTLGQGPEFLTYFQNEAQLEKSRLLSDRFSAERPKGSFSTLEIQRTEQGDSAMYLCASSSKGTPRTLTDTQYFGPGTRLTVL.

This clone showed up many times. This chain connects TRBV7-9 to TRBJ1-2; D ambiguous. Germline CDR1 SEHNR, CDR2 FQNEAQ (reference sequence). CDR3 length: 13 amino acids. The V end was cut by 4 bases, the J end by 8 bases, with 14 bases between. Written as DNA, the CDR3 is TGTGCCAGCAGCTCGACCCAGGCGGTCGGCTACACCTTC. Translating gives CASSSTQAVGYTF.

DNA for the CDR3: TGTGCCAGCAGTTACTTAGGACTGGAGACGCAGTATTTT. Protein product: CASSYLGLETQYF. The genes are TRBV6-6 and TRBJ2-3, with D possibly TRBD2 on 5 matching bases. Germline V gives CDR1 MNHNY, CDR2 SVGAGI (reference sequence). The CDR3 consists of 13 residues. V was trimmed by 1 base and J by 9 bases, leaving 11 bases between them.

The rearrangement uses TRBV5-1 and TRBJ2-2; perhaps TRBD2 as D (6 bases). V lost 4 bases to trimming and J lost 6 bases, with 16 bases between them. Germline CDR1 is SGHRS and CDR2 is YFSETQ. The CDR3 loop spans 15 amino acids. CDR3 residues: CASSRRDLPPGELFF. Here the CDR3 DNA reads TGCGCCAGCAGCCGACGGGACTTGCCACCCGGGGAGCTGTTTTTT.

The chain is built from TRBV7-2 and TRBJ1-2; D is possibly TRBD1 (5 bases). In germline, CDR1 is SGHTA, CDR2 FQGNSA. The CDR3 sequence is 14 residues long. Trimming left V 2 bases short and J 4 bases short, with 11 bases between. CDR3 region: CASSLRQGGYGYTF. The CDR3 region has the DNA TGTGCCAGCAGCTTAAGGCAGGGAGGCTATGGCTACACCTTC.

The rearrangement uses TRBV5-5 and TRBJ2-5; 7 bases match TRBD1. Germline CDR1 and CDR2: SGHKS and YYEKEE (reference sequence). The CDR3 has 14 amino acids. The V segment lost 4 bases and the J segment 5 bases; nucleotides outside the gene matches: 8. In DNA, the CDR3 is TGTGCCAGCAGCGCCCAGGGGGTGGAGGAGACCCAGTACTTC. This encodes CASSAQGVEETQYF.

This chain joins TRBV5-4 and TRBJ2-2; D not resolved. Germline values: CDR1 SGHNT, CDR2 YYREEE (reference sequence). This CDR3 has 15 amino acids. V was clipped by 4 bases and J by 7 bases, with 17 bases between them. The CDR3 coding sequence is TGTGCCAGCAGCCCCAGCACAGAGTCTCACGGGGAGCTGTTTTTT. It specifies CASSPSTESHGELFF.

CDR3 nucleotide sequence: TGTGCCAGCTACGACACAAACTATGGCTACACCTTC. Translation: CASYDTNYGYTF. V and J are TRBV25-1 and TRBJ1-2; D not certain. The length of the CDR3 is 12 residues. The V gene's germline CDR1 is MGHDK and CDR2 SYGVNS. The V and J ends lost 8 bases and 2 bases respectively, with 9 bases between them.